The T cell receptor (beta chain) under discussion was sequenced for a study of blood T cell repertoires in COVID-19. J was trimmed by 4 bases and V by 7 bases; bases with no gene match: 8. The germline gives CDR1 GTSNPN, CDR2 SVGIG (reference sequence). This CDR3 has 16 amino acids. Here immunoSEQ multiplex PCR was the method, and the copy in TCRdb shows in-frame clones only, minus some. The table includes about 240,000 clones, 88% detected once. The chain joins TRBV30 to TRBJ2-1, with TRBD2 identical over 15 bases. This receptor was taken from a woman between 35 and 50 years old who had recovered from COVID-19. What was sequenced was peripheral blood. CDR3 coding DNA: TGTGCCTACGGACTAGCGGGAGGGGGTTTGTACAATGAGCAGTTCTTC. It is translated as CAYGLAGGGLYNEQFF.